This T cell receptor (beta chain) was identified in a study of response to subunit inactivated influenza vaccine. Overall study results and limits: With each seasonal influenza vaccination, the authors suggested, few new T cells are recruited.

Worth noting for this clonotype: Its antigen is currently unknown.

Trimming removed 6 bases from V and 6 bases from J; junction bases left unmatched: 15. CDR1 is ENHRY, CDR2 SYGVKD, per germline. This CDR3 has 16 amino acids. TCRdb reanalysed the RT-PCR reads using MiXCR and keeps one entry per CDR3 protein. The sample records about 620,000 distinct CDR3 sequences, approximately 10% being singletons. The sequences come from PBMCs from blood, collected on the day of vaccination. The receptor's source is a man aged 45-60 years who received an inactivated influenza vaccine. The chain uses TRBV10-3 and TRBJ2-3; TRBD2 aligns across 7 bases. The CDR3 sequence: CAIRPGLGIAGDTQYF. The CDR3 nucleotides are TGTGCCATCAGGCCCGGACTAGGCATTGCAGGGGATACGCAGTATTTT.